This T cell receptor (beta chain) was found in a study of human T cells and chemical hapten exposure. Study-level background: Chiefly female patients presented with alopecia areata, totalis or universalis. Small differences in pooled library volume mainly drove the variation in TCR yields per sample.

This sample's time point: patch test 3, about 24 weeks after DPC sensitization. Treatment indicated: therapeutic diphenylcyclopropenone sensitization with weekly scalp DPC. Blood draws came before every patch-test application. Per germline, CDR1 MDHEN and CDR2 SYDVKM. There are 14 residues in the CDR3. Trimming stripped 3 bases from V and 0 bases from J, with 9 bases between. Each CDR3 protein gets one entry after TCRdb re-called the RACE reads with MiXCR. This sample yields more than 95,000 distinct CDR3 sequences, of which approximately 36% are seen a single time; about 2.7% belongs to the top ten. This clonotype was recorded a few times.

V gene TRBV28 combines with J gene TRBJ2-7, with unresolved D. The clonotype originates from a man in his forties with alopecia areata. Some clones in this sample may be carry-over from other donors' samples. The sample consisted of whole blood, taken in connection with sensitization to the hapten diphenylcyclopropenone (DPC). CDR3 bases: TGTGCCAGCAGTTTTCCACCGATCTCCTACGAGCAGTACTTC. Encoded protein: CASSFPPISYEQYF.